A single sample gave rise to the 13 T cell receptor beta chains below, sequenced in a study of T cells after posttransplantation cyclophosphamide. The method was immunoSEQ multiplex PCR; TCRdb's version includes in-frame clones alone and lacks a portion of them. The sample has about 6,700 clones, 70% to 85% seen once; the top ten hold around 20%. Busulfan-fludarabine conditioning, marrow transplant, and cyclophosphamide on days +3 and +4 were administered. The sample here was PBMCs, taken after allogeneic stem cell transplant with posttransplant cyclophosphamide. These receptors all stem from a female patient aged 45-65 years who received an allogeneic stem cell transplant from a related donor, was CMV-positive, and had no GVHD. Certain T cells may be donor cells from the graft.

This sequence joins TRBV5-5 and TRBJ2-7, with 7 positions matching TRBD2. The CDR3 runs 13 residues. V shed 4 bases and J 4 bases; nucleotides not matched to a gene: 5. CDR1 SGHKS and CDR2 YYEKEE come from the germline V gene (reference sequence). The CDR3 DNA reads as TGTGCCAGCAGCCCCTTGGGGGGGTACGAGCAGTACTTC. Protein product: CASSPLGGYEQYF.

This clone has a single count. The chain combines TRBV19 with TRBJ1-5; no clear D gene. Per germline, CDR1 LNHDA and CDR2 SQIVND (reference sequence). The CDR3 has 15 amino acids. The ends were cut back, 3 bases at V and 0 bases at J, with 9 bases in the middle. Written as DNA, the CDR3 is TGTGCCAGTAGTATTTCGGTTGATAGCAATCAGCCCCAGCATTTT. It specifies CASSISVDSNQPQHF.

This chain joins TRBV12-5 and TRBJ2-7; 8 bases are a match to TRBD1. Trimming removed 6 bases from V and 0 bases from J; junction bases left unmatched: 7. The CDR3 is 15 residues long. Germline CDR1 LGHNT, CDR2 FRNRAP. The CDR3 protein is CASGLRDRYSYEQYF. The CDR3 DNA is TGTGCTAGTGGCCTCCGGGACAGGTACTCCTACGAGCAGTACTTC.

The chain links TRBV28 to TRBJ2-3; 7 nucleotides agree with TRBD1. CDR1 and CDR2 (germline): MDHEN, SYDVKM. V was clipped by 8 bases and J by 2 bases; unmatched bases: 13. This CDR3 is 16 amino acids long. The CDR3 DNA sequence: TGTGCCAGCCATTCTCAGAGACAGGGACACACAGATACGCAGTATTTT. Amino acids: CASHSQRQGHTDTQYF.

V and J are TRBV19 and TRBJ2-1; D is unresolved. The CDR3 runs 14 residues. Germline V gives CDR1 LNHDA, CDR2 SQIVND (reference sequence). V was clipped by 3 bases and J by 4 bases, with 10 bases between them. CDR3 loop: CASSIGAGYNEQFF. CDR3 nucleotide sequence: TGTGCCAGTAGTATTGGTGCAGGTTACAATGAGCAGTTCTTC.

The V call is TRBV19, the J call TRBJ2-5, with TRBD1 matching 8 bases. V was pared by 4 bases and J by 5 bases, with 9 bases of the junction left unmatched. The CDR3 runs 15 residues. Germline-derived CDR1 and CDR2 are LNHDA and SQIVND (reference sequence). CDR3 coding DNA: TGTGCCAGTAGTACGGACAGGGCCCGGAGGGAGACCCAGTACTTC. It codes for CASSTDRARRETQYF.

The chain links TRBV18 to TRBJ2-1; 11 nucleotides line up with TRBD1. This CDR3 comprises 15 residues. Germline CDR1 KGHSH, CDR2 LQKENI. V lost 4 bases to trimming and J lost 10 bases; unmatched junction nucleotides: 9. CDR3 coding DNA: TGTGCCAGCTCACGGAGCGGGACAGGGGGTCTAGAGCAGTTCTTC. Translation: CASSRSGTGGLEQFF.

The chain is built from TRBV7-9 and TRBJ1-2; D possibly corresponds to TRBD1 (5 bases). Germline values: CDR1 SEHNR, CDR2 FQNEAQ (reference sequence). This CDR3 comprises 15 residues. Trimming cost V 1 base and J 0 bases, with 9 bases left between them. CDR3 sequence reads: CASSLGATANYGYTF. The CDR3 bases are TGTGCCAGCAGCTTAGGCGCGACAGCTAACTATGGCTACACCTTC.

CDR3 coding DNA: TGTGCCAGCAGCCCCGGGACAAGCTATGGCTACACCTTC. Protein: CASSPGTSYGYTF. V gene TRBV5-8 combines with J gene TRBJ1-2; maybe TRBD1 (6 bases). The CDR3 contains 13 residues. Germline V gene lookup returns CDR1 SGHTS and CDR2 YDEGEE. V lost 4 bases and J lost 4, with 11 bases in between.

This rearrangement joins TRBV27 to TRBJ2-3, with D possibly being TRBD2 (6 bases). The CDR3 runs 16 residues. Trimming took 4 bases from V and 2 from J, leaving 16 bases between them. Germline CDR1 MNHEY, CDR2 SMNVEV (reference sequence). The chain's CDR3 is CASSSLLASLTDTQYF. CDR3 bases: TGTGCCAGCAGTTCCCTCCTAGCGTCTCTCACAGATACGCAGTATTTT.

The chain combines TRBV6-1 with TRBJ1-4; a possible D gene is TRBD1 (5 bases). This CDR3 contains 13 residues. V dropped 10 bases and J dropped 5 bases, with 14 bases sitting between them. Germline V gene data show CDR1 as MNHNS and CDR2 as SASEGT. CDR3 amino acids: CAILGQYNEKLFF. CDR3 nucleotide sequence: TGTGCCATCTTGGGGCAGTACAATGAAAAACTGTTTTTT.

CDR3 nucleotide sequence: TGTGCCAGCGACGGGACAGGGGGCCTCGATGAGCAGTTCTTC. Translation: CASDGTGGLDEQFF. V usage is TRBV7-9 and J usage is TRBJ2-1; 12 bases map to TRBD1. The CDR3 contains 14 residues. Germline V gene sequence: CDR1 SEHNR, CDR2 FQNEAQ (reference sequence). Trimming at V came to 8 bases and at J to 8 bases, leaving 7 bases not matched to a gene.

V gene TRBV11-3 combines with J gene TRBJ2-5; D is possibly TRBD1 (5 bases). Looked up from germline, CDR1 is SGHNT and CDR2 is YENEEA. V was shortened by 1 base and J by 4 bases, with 10 bases between the two germline ends. The CDR3 loop spans 14 amino acids. Here the CDR3 DNA reads TGTGCCAGCAGCTTAGGGTCCACAGGAGAGACCCAGTACTTC. Protein sequence: CASSLGSTGETQYF. Variable domain in full (rest from reference TRBV11-3 and TRBJ2-5): EAGVVQSPRYKIIEKKQPVAFWCNPISGHNTLYWYLQNLGQGPELLIRYENEEAVDDSQLPKDRFSAERLKGVDSTLKIQPAELGDSAVYLCASSLGSTGETQYFGPGTRLLVL.